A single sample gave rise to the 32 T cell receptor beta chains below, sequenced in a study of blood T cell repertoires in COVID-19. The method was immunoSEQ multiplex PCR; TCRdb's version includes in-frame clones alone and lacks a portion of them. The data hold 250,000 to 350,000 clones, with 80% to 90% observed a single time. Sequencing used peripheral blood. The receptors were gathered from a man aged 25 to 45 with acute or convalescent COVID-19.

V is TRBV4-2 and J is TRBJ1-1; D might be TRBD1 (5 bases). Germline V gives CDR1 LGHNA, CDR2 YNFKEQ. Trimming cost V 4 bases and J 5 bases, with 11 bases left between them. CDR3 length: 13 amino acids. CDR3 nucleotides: TGTGCCAGCAGCCCAAGGGGCAGTACTGAAGCTTTCTTT. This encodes CASSPRGSTEAFF.

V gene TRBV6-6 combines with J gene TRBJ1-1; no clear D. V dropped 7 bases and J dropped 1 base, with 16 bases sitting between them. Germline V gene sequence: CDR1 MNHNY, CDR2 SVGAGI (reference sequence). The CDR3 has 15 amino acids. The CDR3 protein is CASKYGITGNTEAFF. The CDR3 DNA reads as TGTGCCAGCAAATACGGGATAACTGGGAACACTGAAGCTTTCTTT.

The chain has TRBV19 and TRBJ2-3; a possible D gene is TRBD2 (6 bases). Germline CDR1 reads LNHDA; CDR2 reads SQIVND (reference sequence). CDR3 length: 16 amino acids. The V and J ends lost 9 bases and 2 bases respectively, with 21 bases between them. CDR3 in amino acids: CASRMGWEELTDTQYF. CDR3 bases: TGTGCCAGCCGGATGGGGTGGGAGGAGCTCACAGATACGCAGTATTTT.

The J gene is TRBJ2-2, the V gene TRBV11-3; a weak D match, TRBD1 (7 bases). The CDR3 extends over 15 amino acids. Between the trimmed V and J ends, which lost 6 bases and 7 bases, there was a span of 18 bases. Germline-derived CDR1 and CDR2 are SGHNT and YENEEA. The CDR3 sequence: CASSLAGGLVGELFF. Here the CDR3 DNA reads TGTGCCAGCAGTCTGGCAGGGGGGCTGGTCGGGGAGCTGTTTTTT.

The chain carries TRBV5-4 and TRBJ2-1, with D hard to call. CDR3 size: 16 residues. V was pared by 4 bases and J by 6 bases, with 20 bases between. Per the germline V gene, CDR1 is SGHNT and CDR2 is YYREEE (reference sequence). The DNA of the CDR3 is TGTGCCAGCAGCCCCTCGAGTAGAAGTTTGGTCAATGAGCAGTTCTTC. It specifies CASSPSSRSLVNEQFF.

CDR3 amino acids: CASGDTSGEQYF. DNA for the CDR3: TGTGCCAGCGGGGACACCTCCGGCGAGCAGTACTTC. The chain has TRBV2 and TRBJ2-7; tentative D call: TRBD1 (6 bases). Trimming removed 8 bases from V and 6 bases from J, with 14 bases in between. This CDR3 spans 12 amino acids. From germline, CDR1 is SNHLY and CDR2 FYNNEI. Complete variable domain (other parts from reference TRBV2 and TRBJ2-7): EPEVTQTPSHQVTQMGQEVILRCVPISNHLYFYWYRQILGQKVEFLVSFYNNEISEKSEIFDDQFSVERPDGSNFTLKIRSTKLEDSAMYFCASGDTSGEQYFGPGTRLTVT.

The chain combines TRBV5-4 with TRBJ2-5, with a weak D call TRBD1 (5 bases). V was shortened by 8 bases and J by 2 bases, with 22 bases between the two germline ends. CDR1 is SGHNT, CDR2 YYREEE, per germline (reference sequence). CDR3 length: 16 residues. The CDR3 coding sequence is TGTGCCAGTCTCCGATGGGGCGCAGCAACTCAAGAGACCCAGTACTTC. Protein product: CASLRWGAATQETQYF.

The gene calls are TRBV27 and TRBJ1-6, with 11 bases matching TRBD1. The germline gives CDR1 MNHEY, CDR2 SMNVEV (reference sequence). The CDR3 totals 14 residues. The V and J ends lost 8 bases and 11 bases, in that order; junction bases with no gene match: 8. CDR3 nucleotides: TGTGCCAGCGGTTGGACAGGGGGCAAGACACCCCTCCACTTT. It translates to CASGWTGGKTPLHF.

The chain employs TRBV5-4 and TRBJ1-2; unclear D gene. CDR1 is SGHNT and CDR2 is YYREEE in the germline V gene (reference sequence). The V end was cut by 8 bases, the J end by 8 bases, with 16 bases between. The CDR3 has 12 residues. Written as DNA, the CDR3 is TGTGCCAGTTCGACCGTTGCAGGAGGCTACACCTTC. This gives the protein CASSTVAGGYTF.

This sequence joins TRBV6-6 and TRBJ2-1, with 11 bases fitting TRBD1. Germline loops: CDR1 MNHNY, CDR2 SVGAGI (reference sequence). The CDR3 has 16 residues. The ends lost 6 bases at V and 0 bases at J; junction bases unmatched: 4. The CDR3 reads CASSRGQGGSYNEQFF. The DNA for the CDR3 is TGTGCCAGCAGCCGGGGACAGGGGGGCTCCTACAATGAGCAGTTCTTC.

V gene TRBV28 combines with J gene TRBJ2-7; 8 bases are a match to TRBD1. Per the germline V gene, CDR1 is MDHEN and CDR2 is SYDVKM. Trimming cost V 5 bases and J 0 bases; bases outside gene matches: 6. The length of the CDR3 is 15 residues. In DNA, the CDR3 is TGTGCCAGCAGTACGGGACAGGCCCCCTCCTACGAGCAGTACTTC. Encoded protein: CASSTGQAPSYEQYF.

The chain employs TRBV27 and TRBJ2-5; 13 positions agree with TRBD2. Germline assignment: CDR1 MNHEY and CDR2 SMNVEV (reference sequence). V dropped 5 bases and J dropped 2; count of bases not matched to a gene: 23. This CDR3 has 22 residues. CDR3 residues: CASSPKFPHSRTSGGPQETQYF. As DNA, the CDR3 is TGTGCCAGCAGTCCTAAATTCCCCCACTCAAGGACTAGCGGGGGCCCTCAAGAGACCCAGTACTTC.

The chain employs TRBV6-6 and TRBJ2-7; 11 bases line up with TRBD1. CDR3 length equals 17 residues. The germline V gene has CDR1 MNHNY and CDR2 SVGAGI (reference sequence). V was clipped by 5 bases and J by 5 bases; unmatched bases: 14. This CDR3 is CASSPLIGQGARDEQYF. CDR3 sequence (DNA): TGTGCCAGCAGTCCACTTATTGGACAGGGGGCGCGGGACGAGCAGTACTTC.

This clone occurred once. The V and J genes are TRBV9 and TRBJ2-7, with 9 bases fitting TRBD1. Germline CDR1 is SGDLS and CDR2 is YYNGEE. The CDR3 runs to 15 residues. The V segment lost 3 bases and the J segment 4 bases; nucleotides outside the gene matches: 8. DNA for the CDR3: TGTGCCAGCAGCGCTGGACAGGGGTTTACTTACGAGCAGTACTTC. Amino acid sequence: CASSAGQGFTYEQYF.

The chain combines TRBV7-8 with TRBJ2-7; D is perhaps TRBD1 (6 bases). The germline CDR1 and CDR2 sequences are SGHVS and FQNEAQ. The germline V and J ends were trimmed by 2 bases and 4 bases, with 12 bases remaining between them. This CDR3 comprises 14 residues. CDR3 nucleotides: TGTGCCAGCAGCTTAACGGACAGCAATTACGAGCAGTACTTC. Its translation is CASSLTDSNYEQYF. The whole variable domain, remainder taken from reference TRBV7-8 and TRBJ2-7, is GAGVSQSPRYKVAKRGQDVALRCDPISGHVSLFWYQQALGQGPEFLTYFQNEAQLDKSGLPSDRFFAERPEGSVSTLKIQRTQQEDSAVYLCASSLTDSNYEQYFGPGTRLTVT.

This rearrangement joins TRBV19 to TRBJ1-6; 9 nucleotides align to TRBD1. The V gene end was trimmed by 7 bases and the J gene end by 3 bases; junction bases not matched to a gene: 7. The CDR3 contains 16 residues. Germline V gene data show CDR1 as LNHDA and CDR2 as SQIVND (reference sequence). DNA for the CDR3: TGTGCCAGTAATCCCGGGACAGGGTTCTATAATTCACCCCTCCACTTT. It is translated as CASNPGTGFYNSPLHF.

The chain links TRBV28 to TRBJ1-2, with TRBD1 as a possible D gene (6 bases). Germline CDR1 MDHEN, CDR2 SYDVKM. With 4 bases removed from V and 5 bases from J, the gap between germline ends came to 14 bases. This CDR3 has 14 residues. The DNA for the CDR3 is TGTGCCAGCAGTTCAATCGGACAGACATATGGCTACACCTTC. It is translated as CASSSIGQTYGYTF.

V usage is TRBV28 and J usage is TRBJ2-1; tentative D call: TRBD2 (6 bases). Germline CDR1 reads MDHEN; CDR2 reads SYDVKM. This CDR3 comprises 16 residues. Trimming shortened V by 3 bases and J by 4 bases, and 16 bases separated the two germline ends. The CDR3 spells CASSFIGGKGYNEQFF. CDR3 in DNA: TGTGCCAGCAGTTTTATCGGGGGAAAGGGGTACAATGAGCAGTTCTTC.

The CDR3 coding sequence is TGTGCCAGCAGTCACGTTCTGGGCCTCGATTCACCCCTCCACTTT. Protein: CASSHVLGLDSPLHF. J is TRBJ1-6 and V is TRBV11-2; D is undetermined. The germline V gene encodes CDR1 SGHAT and CDR2 FQNNGV. This CDR3 region has 15 residues. V lost 6 bases and J 8 bases, leaving 17 bases between the germline ends.

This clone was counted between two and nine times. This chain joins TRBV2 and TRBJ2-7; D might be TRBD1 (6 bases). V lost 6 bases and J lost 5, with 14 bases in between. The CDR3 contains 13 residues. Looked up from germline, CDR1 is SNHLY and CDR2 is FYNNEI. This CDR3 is CASRNTGFHEQYF. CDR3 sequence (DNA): TGTGCCAGCAGGAACACAGGGTTCCACGAGCAGTACTTC.

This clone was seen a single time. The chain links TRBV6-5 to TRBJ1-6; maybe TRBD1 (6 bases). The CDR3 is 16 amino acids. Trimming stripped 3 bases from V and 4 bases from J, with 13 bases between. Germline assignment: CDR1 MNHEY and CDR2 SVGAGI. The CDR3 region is CASSYMDRLYNSPLHF. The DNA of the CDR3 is TGTGCCAGCAGTTATATGGACAGACTATATAATTCACCCCTCCACTTT.

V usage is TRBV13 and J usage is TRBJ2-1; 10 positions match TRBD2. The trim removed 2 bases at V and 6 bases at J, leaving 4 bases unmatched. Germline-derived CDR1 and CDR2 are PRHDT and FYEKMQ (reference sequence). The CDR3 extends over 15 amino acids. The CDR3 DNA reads TGTGCCAGCAGCTTACTAGCGGGAGTAGGCAATGAGCAGTTCTTC. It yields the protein CASSLLAGVGNEQFF.

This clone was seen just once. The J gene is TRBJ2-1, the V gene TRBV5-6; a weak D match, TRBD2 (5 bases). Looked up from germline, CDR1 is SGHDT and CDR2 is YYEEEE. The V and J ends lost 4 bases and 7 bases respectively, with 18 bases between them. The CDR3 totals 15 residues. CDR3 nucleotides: TGTGCCAGCAGCCAAGGACCCCTCACGGGGAATGAGCAGTTCTTC. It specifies CASSQGPLTGNEQFF.

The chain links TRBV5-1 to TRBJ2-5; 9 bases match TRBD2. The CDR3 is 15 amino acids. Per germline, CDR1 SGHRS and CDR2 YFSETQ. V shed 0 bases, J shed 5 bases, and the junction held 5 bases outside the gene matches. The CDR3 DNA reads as TGCGCCAGCAGCTTGGGTGTAGCGGGGGTGGAGACCCAGTACTTC. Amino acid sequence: CASSLGVAGVETQYF.

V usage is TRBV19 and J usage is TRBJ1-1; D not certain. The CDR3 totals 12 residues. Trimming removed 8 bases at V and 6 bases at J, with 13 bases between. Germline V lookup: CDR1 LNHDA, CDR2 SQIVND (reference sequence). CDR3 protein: CASSRDGAEAFF. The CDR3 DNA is TGTGCCAGTTCCCGGGATGGGGCTGAAGCTTTCTTT.

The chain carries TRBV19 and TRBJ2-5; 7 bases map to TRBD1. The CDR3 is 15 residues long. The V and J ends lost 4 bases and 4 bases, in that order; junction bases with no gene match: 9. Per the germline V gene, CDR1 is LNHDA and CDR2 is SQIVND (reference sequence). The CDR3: CASSSRQGRRETQYF. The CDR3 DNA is TGTGCCAGTAGTAGTCGACAGGGAAGGAGAGAGACCCAGTACTTC. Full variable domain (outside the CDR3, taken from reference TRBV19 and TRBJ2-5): DGGITQSPKYLFRKEGQNVTLSCEQNLNHDAMYWYRQDPGQGLRLIYYSQIVNDFQKGDIAEGYSVSREKKESFPLTVTSAQKNPTAFYLCASSSRQGRRETQYFGPGTRLLVL.

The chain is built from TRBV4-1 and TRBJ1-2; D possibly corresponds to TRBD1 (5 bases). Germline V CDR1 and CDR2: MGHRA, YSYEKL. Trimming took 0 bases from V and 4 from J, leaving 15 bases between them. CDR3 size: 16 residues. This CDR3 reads CASSQDGAGLSYGYTF. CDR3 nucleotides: TGCGCCAGCAGCCAAGATGGGGCGGGACTATCCTATGGCTACACCTTC.

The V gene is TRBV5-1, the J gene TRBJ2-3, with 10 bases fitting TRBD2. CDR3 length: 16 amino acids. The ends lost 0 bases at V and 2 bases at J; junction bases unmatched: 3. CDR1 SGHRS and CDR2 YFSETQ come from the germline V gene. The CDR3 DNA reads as TGCGCCAGCAGCTTGGCACTAGCGGGGAACACAGATACGCAGTATTTT. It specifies CASSLALAGNTDTQYF. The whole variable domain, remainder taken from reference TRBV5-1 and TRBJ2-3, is KAGVTQTPRYLIKTRGQQVTLSCSPISGHRSVSWYQQTPGQGLQFLFEYFSETQRNKGNFPGRFSGRQFSNSRSEMNVSTLELGDSALYLCASSLALAGNTDTQYFGPGTRLTVL.

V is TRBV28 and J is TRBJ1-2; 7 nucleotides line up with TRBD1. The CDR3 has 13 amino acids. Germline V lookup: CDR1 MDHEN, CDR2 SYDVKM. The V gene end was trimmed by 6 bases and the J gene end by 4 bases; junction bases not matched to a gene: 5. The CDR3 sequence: CASSLGTAYGYTF. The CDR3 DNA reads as TGTGCCAGCAGCCTTGGGACAGCCTATGGCTACACCTTC.

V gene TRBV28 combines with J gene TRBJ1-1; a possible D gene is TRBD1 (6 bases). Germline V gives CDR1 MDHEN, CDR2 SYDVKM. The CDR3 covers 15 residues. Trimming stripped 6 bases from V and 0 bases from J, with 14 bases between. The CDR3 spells CASRLLGQVNTEAFF. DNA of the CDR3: TGTGCCAGCAGATTGCTGGGACAAGTGAACACTGAAGCTTTCTTT.

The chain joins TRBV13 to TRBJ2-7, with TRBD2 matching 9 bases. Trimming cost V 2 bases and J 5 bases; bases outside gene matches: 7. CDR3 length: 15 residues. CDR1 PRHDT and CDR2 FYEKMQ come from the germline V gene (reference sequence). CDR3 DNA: TGTGCCAGCAGCTTAACTCCGGGACTAGCTGACGAGCAGTACTTC. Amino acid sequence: CASSLTPGLADEQYF.

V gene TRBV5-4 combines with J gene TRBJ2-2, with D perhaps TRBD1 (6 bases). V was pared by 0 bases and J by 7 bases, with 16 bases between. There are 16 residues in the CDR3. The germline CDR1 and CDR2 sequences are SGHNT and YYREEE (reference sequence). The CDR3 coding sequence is TGTGCCAGCAGCTTGGATGGTCTCGGCAGGGGCGGGGAGCTGTTTTTT. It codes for CASSLDGLGRGGELFF.